Reported below is one TCR beta chain. The antigen is unknown. Unique molecular identifiers had been added to the TCR beta cDNA libraries. MiXCR was run by TCRdb on the PCR reads, yielding one entry per CDR3 protein. The sample lists 450,000 or so distinct CDR3 sequences; roughly 45% were seen once. The CDR3 loop spans 15 amino acids. Germline V gene data show CDR1 as ENHRY and CDR2 as SYGVKD. The ends lost 1 base at V and 7 bases at J; junction bases unmatched: 5. The data originate from a study of post-analysis software for immune sequencing data. Study at large: Both relapsing-remitting and secondary progressive multiple sclerosis featured among the disease courses, as did progressive-relapsing multiple sclerosis. Study-level points and caveats: Five or six TRBV segments, TRBV5-6, TRBV5-1 and TRBV20-1 among them, were found more frequent in patients than controls.

The J gene is TRBJ2-3, the V gene TRBV10-3, with TRBD2 matching 10 bases. Sequenced material: blood. The TCR originated in a girl aged 5-17 years with multiple sclerosis. DNA for the CDR3: TGTGCCATCAGTGAGTTGACTAGCGGGCGATATACGCAGTATTTT. This gives the protein CAISELTSGRYTQYF.